The 30 T cell receptor beta chains reported below all come from one sample, sequenced in a study of PD-L1 blockade in urothelial cancer. The table came from immunoSEQ multiplex PCR; TCRdb's copy has only in-frame clones and leaves some out. The sample consists of around 110,000 clones, approximately 90% of them appearing once. Time point in this sample: peripheral blood 6 weeks after treatment start. Sequences were derived from PBMCs, sampled around atezolizumab (anti-PD-L1) treatment. The source is a man in his 60s with urothelial cancer.

This chain connects TRBV6-5 to TRBJ2-2; 9 bases map to TRBD1. CDR3 length: 15 residues. The V gene's germline CDR1 is MNHEY and CDR2 SVGAGI. With V trimmed by 5 bases and J by 6 bases, 7 bases remained unmatched. The DNA for the CDR3 is TGTGCCAGCAGTGACTACCGGACAGGGGCCGGGGAGCTGTTTTTT. Amino acid sequence: CASSDYRTGAGELFF.

This clone was picked up one time. This chain connects TRBV6-5 to TRBJ2-7, with a weak D call TRBD2 (6 bases). This CDR3 has 15 amino acids. V lost 2 bases and J 3 bases, leaving 14 bases between the germline ends. The V gene's germline CDR1 is MNHEY and CDR2 SVGAGI. CDR3 DNA sequence: TGTGCCAGCAGTTACGCCGGGACTGGCCTCTACGAGCAGTACTTC. Translating gives CASSYAGTGLYEQYF.

The chain links TRBV30 to TRBJ2-3, with TRBD1 identical over 7 bases. CDR3 size: 14 residues. Germline V gives CDR1 GTSNPN, CDR2 SVGIG (reference sequence). Trimming cost V 0 bases and J 2 bases; bases outside gene matches: 2. The DNA for the CDR3 is TGTGCCTGGAGTGTGGGACAGTTCACAGATACGCAGTATTTT. This gives the protein CAWSVGQFTDTQYF.

J is TRBJ2-7 and V is TRBV18; 13 positions match TRBD2. There are 14 residues in the CDR3. Germline CDR1 and CDR2: KGHSH and LQKENI. With V trimmed by 3 bases and J by 7 bases, 3 bases remained unmatched. Here the CDR3 reads CASSPPGLAGEQYF. For the CDR3, the DNA is TGTGCCAGCTCACCGCCGGGACTAGCGGGAGAGCAGTACTTC.

This clone was counted only a few times. The J gene is TRBJ1-2, the V gene TRBV2; D ambiguous. There are 14 residues in the CDR3. Germline CDR1 and CDR2: SNHLY and FYNNEI. V lost 8 bases, J lost 8 bases, and 21 bases lay in between. The CDR3 bases are TGTGCCAGCCATGGTACGAACCCCGCACGGGGCTACACCTTC. Its protein product is CASHGTNPARGYTF.

In its sample, this clone was seen once. The chain couples TRBV9 to TRBJ2-2; 13 bases match TRBD2. The germline V gene has CDR1 SGDLS and CDR2 YYNGEE. V shed 3 bases and J 4 bases; nucleotides not matched to a gene: 3. This CDR3 has 16 residues. The CDR3 loop is CASSAGTSGATGELFF. CDR3 DNA: TGTGCCAGCAGCGCGGGGACTAGCGGGGCCACCGGGGAGCTGTTTTTT.

The chain joins TRBV28 to TRBJ1-6; D is perhaps TRBD1 (5 bases). V lost 6 bases and J 5 bases, leaving 14 bases between the germline ends. The germline gives CDR1 MDHEN, CDR2 SYDVKM. CDR3 length: 15 residues. CDR3 in DNA: TGTGCCAGCAGCCTCTGGGGGGGAAATAATTCACCCCTCCACTTT. It yields the protein CASSLWGGNNSPLHF.

V and J are TRBV28 and TRBJ2-3; 7 nucleotides align to TRBD1. This CDR3 is 14 amino acids long. CDR1 is MDHEN and CDR2 is SYDVKM in the germline V gene. V lost 6 bases to trimming and J lost 2 bases; unmatched junction nucleotides: 5. In nucleotides, the CDR3 is TGTGCCAGCAGGATCGACAGGGCCACAGATACGCAGTATTTT. This translates into CASRIDRATDTQYF.

The chain recombines TRBV5-1 with TRBJ1-2; D is perhaps TRBD1 (6 bases). In germline, CDR1 is SGHRS, CDR2 YFSETQ. V lost 1 base to trimming and J lost 2 bases, with 15 bases between them. The CDR3 has 16 residues. CDR3 coding DNA: TGCGCCAGCAGCTTGTCCCAGGGGATGGCCAACTATGGCTACACCTTC. This sequence encodes CASSLSQGMANYGYTF.

This chain links TRBV5-1 with TRBJ1-2; TRBD1 agrees at 8 bases. The J segment lost 9 bases and the V segment lost 0 bases, leaving 7 bases of the junction unmatched. The CDR3 is 14 residues long. Germline V gives CDR1 SGHRS, CDR2 YFSETQ. CDR3 nucleotide sequence: TGCGCCAGCAGCTTGGGAGACAGGGGCTGGAGCTACACCTTC. Its translation: CASSLGDRGWSYTF. The complete variable domain, with remaining parts taken from reference TRBV5-1 and TRBJ1-2, reads KAGVTQTPRYLIKTRGQQVTLSCSPISGHRSVSWYQQTPGQGLQFLFEYFSETQRNKGNFPGRFSGRQFSNSRSEMNVSTLELGDSALYLCASSLGDRGWSYTFGSGTRLTVV.

The chain carries TRBV7-3 and TRBJ2-2; 8 bases agree with TRBD1. J lost 2 bases, V lost 5 bases, and 10 bases had no gene match. CDR3 size: 17 residues. Germline CDR1 reads SGHTA; CDR2 reads FQGTGA. The CDR3 sequence: CASSLLSGGGNTGELFF. In DNA form, the CDR3 reads TGTGCCAGCAGCCTCCTCTCAGGGGGCGGAAACACCGGGGAGCTGTTTTTT.

V and J are TRBV7-2 and TRBJ2-3; D possibly corresponds to TRBD2 (6 bases). The CDR3 extends over 15 amino acids. V dropped 4 bases and J dropped 1 base, with 12 bases sitting between them. Germline assignment: CDR1 SGHTA and CDR2 FQGNSA. The CDR3 reads CASSSSTRGTDTQYF. The CDR3 region has the DNA TGTGCCAGCAGCTCATCGACTAGGGGCACAGATACGCAGTATTTT.

V is TRBV7-3 and J is TRBJ2-1, with 9 bases matching TRBD2. This CDR3 has 16 amino acids. Per the germline V gene, CDR1 is SGHTA and CDR2 is FQGTGA. The V gene end was trimmed by 5 bases and the J gene end by 0 bases; junction bases not matched to a gene: 5. This chain's CDR3 is CASSVISGSSYNEQFF. CDR3 DNA sequence: TGTGCCAGCAGCGTAATTAGCGGGAGCTCCTACAATGAGCAGTTCTTC.

This clone was counted a single time. This chain connects TRBV6-5 to TRBJ2-4, with D uncertain. Per the germline V gene, CDR1 is MNHEY and CDR2 is SVGAGI. This CDR3 is 16 amino acids long. The V end was cut by 0 bases, the J end by 0 bases, with 9 bases between. CDR3: CASSYSGSLAKNIQYF. In nucleotides, the CDR3 is TGTGCCAGCAGTTACTCCGGGTCCTTAGCCAAAAACATTCAGTACTTC.

The chain joins TRBV6-5 to TRBJ1-1; D not resolved. Trimming left V 10 bases short and J 0 bases short, with 9 bases between. Germline CDR1 MNHEY, CDR2 SVGAGI. CDR3 length: 12 residues. CDR3 DNA sequence: TGTGCCATCAAAGCGATGAACACTGAAGCTTTCTTT. It specifies CAIKAMNTEAFF.

This clone was seen more than once but under ten times. The rearrangement links TRBV28 to TRBJ2-7; 11 bases are a match to TRBD1. The CDR3 consists of 15 residues. The V gene's germline CDR1 is MDHEN and CDR2 SYDVKM. After removal of 4 bases from V and 4 bases from J, the junction contained 6 bases not matched to a gene. The CDR3 coding sequence is TGTGCCAGCAGTTCCCCGGGACAGGGGGTGTACGAGCAGTACTTC. The encoded protein is CASSSPGQGVYEQYF.

This clone was picked up a small number of times. The chain recombines TRBV10-3 with TRBJ2-3, with TRBD2 identical over 7 bases. The CDR3 sequence is 15 residues long. Per germline, CDR1 ENHRY and CDR2 SYGVKD. The V and J ends lost 6 bases and 6 bases, in that order; junction bases with no gene match: 12. The CDR3 protein is CAIRISGGTIDTQYF. Written as DNA, the CDR3 is TGTGCCATCAGAATTTCCGGGGGGACTATCGATACGCAGTATTTT.

The rearrangement uses TRBV5-1 and TRBJ2-3, with a possible D match to TRBD2 (7 bases). The V gene lost 0 bases and the J gene lost 5 bases, with 13 bases spanning the gap. CDR1 is SGHRS, CDR2 YFSETQ, per germline. The CDR3 length is 15 residues. CDR3 region: CASSLVGGAGDTQYF. The CDR3 nucleotides are TGCGCCAGCAGCTTGGTGGGGGGGGCCGGAGATACGCAGTATTTT.

V gene TRBV7-6 combines with J gene TRBJ2-2; maybe TRBD1 (5 bases). Germline V lookup: CDR1 SGHVS, CDR2 FNYEAQ. The V end lost 6 bases, the J end lost 0 bases, and 11 bases lay between the germline ends. This CDR3 contains 15 residues. The CDR3 loop is CASRSTDTNTGELFF. CDR3 nucleotides: TGTGCCAGCAGATCCACGGACACGAACACCGGGGAGCTGTTTTTT.

This chain uses TRBV27 with TRBJ2-3, with TRBD2 matching 11 bases. This CDR3 region has 16 residues. Germline CDR1 is MNHEY and CDR2 is SMNVEV (reference sequence). V lost 3 bases and J lost 4; bases outside the gene matches: 6. The CDR3 loop reads CASSFRLAGTPDTQYF. The CDR3 nucleotides are TGTGCCAGCAGTTTTCGACTAGCGGGGACCCCAGATACGCAGTATTTT.

This clone turned up a few times. CDR3 loop: CASRLGQSYGYTF. The CDR3 nucleotides read TGTGCCAGCAGACTCGGACAGTCCTATGGCTACACCTTC. The V and J genes are TRBV6-5 and TRBJ1-2, with D perhaps TRBD1 (6 bases). The CDR3 spans 13 residues. Germline CDR1 is MNHEY and CDR2 is SVGAGI. V was clipped by 6 bases and J by 4 bases, with 12 bases between them.

This clone is a singleton in its sample. The chain has TRBV29-1 and TRBJ2-7, with D possibly being TRBD1 (6 bases). The ends were cut back, 0 bases at V and 0 bases at J, with 12 bases in the middle. Germline CDR1 SQVTM, CDR2 ANQGSEA. The CDR3 has 15 residues. The CDR3 DNA is TGCAGCGTTGAAGATCCGAAGGGGGACTCCTACGAGCAGTACTTC. Translated: CSVEDPKGDSYEQYF.

V is TRBV11-3 and J is TRBJ1-4; 8 nucleotides align to TRBD1. The CDR3 sequence is 16 residues long. The V segment lost 5 bases and the J segment 1 base; nucleotides outside the gene matches: 6. The V gene's germline CDR1 is SGHNT and CDR2 YENEEA. The CDR3 bases are TGTGCCAGCAGCCCAGGGACAGGCGGAACTAATGAAAAACTGTTTTTT. This gives the protein CASSPGTGGTNEKLFF.

This chain links TRBV27 with TRBJ2-1; 8 bases are shared with TRBD2. The CDR3 spans 14 residues. The germline gives CDR1 MNHEY, CDR2 SMNVEV (reference sequence). V trimming: 6 bases; J trimming: 1 base; junction bases outside the gene matches: 2. CDR3 sequence reads: CASRRGGSYNEQFF. The CDR3, as DNA: TGTGCCAGCAGACGGGGGGGGTCCTACAATGAGCAGTTCTTC.

This clone was seen more than once but under ten times. The chain has TRBV27 and TRBJ1-2; possible D gene TRBD1, 6 bases. With 6 bases removed from V and 4 bases from J, the gap between germline ends came to 12 bases. The CDR3 extends over 13 amino acids. CDR1 and CDR2 (germline): MNHEY, SMNVEV (reference sequence). CDR3 nucleotides: TGTGCCAGCAGGCCTACAGGGTTCTATGGCTACACCTTC. It encodes CASRPTGFYGYTF.

This clone was counted a single time. V gene TRBV4-1 combines with J gene TRBJ2-1, with 10 bases lining up with TRBD2. Trimming at V came to 0 bases and at J to 8 bases, leaving 10 bases not matched to a gene. CDR1 and CDR2 from the germline V gene are MGHRA and YSYEKL. CDR3 length: 17 residues. This CDR3 is CASSQDSTAGGWDEQFF. The CDR3 region has the DNA TGCGCCAGCAGCCAAGATTCAACAGCGGGAGGGTGGGATGAGCAGTTCTTC.

V is TRBV5-1 and J is TRBJ2-3; tentatively, D is TRBD2 (6 bases). The CDR3 covers 16 residues. V lost 1 base, J lost 6 bases, and 18 bases lay in between. In germline, CDR1 is SGHRS, CDR2 YFSETQ. CDR3 residues: CASSLRGAGVGDTQYF. The CDR3 nucleotides read TGCGCCAGCAGCTTGCGCGGGGCGGGTGTTGGGGATACGCAGTATTTT.

V and J are TRBV5-6 and TRBJ2-3; the match to TRBD2 covers 10 bases. The CDR3 is 15 residues long. Unmatched junction bases numbered 11, after V lost 4 bases and J lost 9 bases. Per germline, CDR1 SGHDT and CDR2 YYEEEE. The chain's CDR3 is CASSGLADTQGTQYF. The CDR3 DNA sequence: TGTGCCAGCAGCGGACTAGCGGATACCCAGGGGACGCAGTATTTT.

Points on this clone: Its ends do not fully match the called genes, so a read error is possible. This chain connects TRBV7-9 to TRBJ2-1, with 7 bases aligning to TRBD2. The CDR3 is 15 amino acids. Germline loops: CDR1 SEHNR, CDR2 FQNEAQ (reference sequence). The chain's CDR3 is CASSIAGSSYNEQFF. In DNA, the CDR3 is TGTGCCAGCAGCATAGCGGGCAGCTCCTACAATGAGCAGTTCTTC.

The chain recombines TRBV5-1 with TRBJ1-1; the match to TRBD1 covers 9 bases. The CDR3 extends over 16 amino acids. Germline assignment: CDR1 SGHRS and CDR2 YFSETQ. V lost 2 bases to trimming and J lost 4 bases; unmatched junction nucleotides: 9. The CDR3 nucleotides are TGCGCCAGCAGCTTTGTTCTTTTGGGACAGGGCACTGAAGCTTTCTTT. Translated, it gives CASSFVLLGQGTEAFF.